These 4 T cell receptor beta chains came from one sample sequenced in a study of T cell responses to AZD1222 COVID-19 vaccine. TCRdb's copy holds only in-frame clones and misses some; the assay was immunoSEQ multiplex PCR. Among fewer than 300,000 clones listed, approximately 95% were seen once. Sequenced here: peripheral blood, sampled on day 0 of AZD1222 vaccination. The receptors were gathered from an adult in good health.

This rearrangement joins TRBV12-3 or TRBV12-4 to TRBJ2-7; D unresolved. V shed 5 bases and J shed 1 base, with 6 bases lying between them. The CDR3 sequence is 12 residues long. CDR3 nucleotides: TGTGCCAGCAGTAGGGTTTCCTACGAGCAGTACTTC. This encodes CASSRVSYEQYF.

This chain links TRBV30 with TRBJ2-2; 8 nucleotides line up with TRBD2. The germline V gene has CDR1 GTSNPN and CDR2 SVGIG (reference sequence). This CDR3 is 16 amino acids long. V shed 2 bases and J 5 bases; nucleotides not matched to a gene: 10. The CDR3 sequence: CAWSIILAGYTGELFF. CDR3 coding DNA: TGTGCCTGGAGTATTATTCTAGCGGGTTATACCGGGGAGCTGTTTTTT. Based on the CDR3 plus reference TRBV30 and TRBJ2-2, the full variable domain is SQTIHQWPATLVQPVGSPLSLECTVEGTSNPNLYWYRQAAGRGLQLLFYSVGIGQISSEVPQNLSASRPQDRQFILSSKKLLLSDSGFYLCAWSIILAGYTGELFFGEGSRLTVL.

The rearrangement joins TRBV7-3 to TRBJ1-1; D unresolved. Germline values: CDR1 SGHTA, CDR2 FQGTGA. The CDR3 is 13 residues long. Trimming took off 4 bases at V and 2 bases at J, with 8 bases between the two ends. In DNA form, the CDR3 reads TGTGCCAGCAGCTACTACAGAAACACTGAAGCTTTCTTT. It codes for CASSYYRNTEAFF.

The chain is built from TRBV2 and TRBJ2-2, with TRBD1 matching over 8 bases. The germline CDR1 and CDR2 sequences are SNHLY and FYNNEI. This CDR3 comprises 14 residues. Germline trimming cut 8 bases from V and 0 bases from J; bases unmatched to any gene: 2. CDR3 nucleotides: TGTGCCAGCCTGGACAGGGCGAACACCGGGGAGCTGTTTTTT. This codes for CASLDRANTGELFF.